The clone carrying this T cell receptor beta chain appeared a few times. There are 15 residues in the CDR3. After removal of 6 bases from V and 7 bases from J, the junction contained 9 bases not matched to a gene. CDR1 SEHNR and CDR2 FQNEAQ come from the germline V gene (reference sequence). The sample is drawn from a study of patients and donors after allogeneic stem cell transplantation. TCRdb recomputed calls from the RT-PCR reads with MiXCR, one row per CDR3 protein. The data contain tens of thousands of distinct CDR3 sequences, less than 30% of them singletons. The chain uses TRBV7-9 and TRBJ1-6; 7 bases map to TRBD1. Specimen: blood, either unsorted or a sorted T cell fraction (not recorded which). This TCR was recovered from a human donor who was either an allogeneic HSCT recipient or a stem cell or donor lymphocyte infusion donor (not recorded which). It is not recorded whose cells these are; they may come from a transplant donor. This chain's CDR3 is CASSYDRVDNSPLHF. CDR3 sequence (DNA): TGTGCCAGCAGTTACGACAGGGTGGACAATTCACCCCTCCACTTT.